This TCR beta chain was found in a study of T cell responses to AZD1222 COVID-19 vaccine. This CDR3 contains 17 residues. CDR1 and CDR2 (germline): SGDLS, YYNGEE. V trimming: 3 bases; J trimming: 2 bases; junction bases outside the gene matches: 8. Method: immunoSEQ multiplex PCR; TCRdb's copy keeps in-frame clones and lacks some. This table holds over 150,000 clones, just under 90% found once. This TCR was sampled from an adult in good health. This sequence joins TRBV9 and TRBJ1-4, with 9 bases aligning to TRBD1. The sequencing used peripheral blood, collected on day 0 of AZD1222 vaccination. The CDR3 DNA is TGTGCCAGCAGCGCCGGGACAGGGCCGGTGACTAATGAAAAACTGTTTTTT. Its translation: CASSAGTGPVTNEKLFF.